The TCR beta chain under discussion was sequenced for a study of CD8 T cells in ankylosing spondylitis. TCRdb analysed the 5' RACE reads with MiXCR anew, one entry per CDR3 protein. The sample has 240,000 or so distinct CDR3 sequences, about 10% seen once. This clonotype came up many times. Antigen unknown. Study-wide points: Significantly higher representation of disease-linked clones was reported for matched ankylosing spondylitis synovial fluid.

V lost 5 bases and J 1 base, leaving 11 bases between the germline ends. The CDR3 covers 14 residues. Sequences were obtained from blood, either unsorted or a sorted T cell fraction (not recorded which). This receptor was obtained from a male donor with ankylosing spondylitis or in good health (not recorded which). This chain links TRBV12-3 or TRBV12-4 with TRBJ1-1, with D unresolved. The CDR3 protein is CASSVQSGNTEAFF. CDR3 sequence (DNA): TGTGCCAGCAGTGTACAGTCGGGGAACACTGAAGCTTTCTTT.